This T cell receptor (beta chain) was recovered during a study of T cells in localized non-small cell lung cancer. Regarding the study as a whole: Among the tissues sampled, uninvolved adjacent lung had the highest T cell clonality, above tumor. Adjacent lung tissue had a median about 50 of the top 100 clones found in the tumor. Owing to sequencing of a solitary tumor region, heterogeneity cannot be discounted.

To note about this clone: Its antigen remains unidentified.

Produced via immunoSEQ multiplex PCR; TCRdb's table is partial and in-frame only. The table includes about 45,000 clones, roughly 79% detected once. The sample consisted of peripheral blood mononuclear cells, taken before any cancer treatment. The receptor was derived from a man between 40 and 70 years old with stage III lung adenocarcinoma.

Here the CDR3 reads CASSDLAGSSYNEQFF. The CDR3 nucleotides read TGTGCCAGTTCGGATTTGGCGGGGAGCTCCTACAATGAGCAGTTCTTC. J is TRBJ2-1 and V is TRBV19, with D perhaps TRBD2 (6 bases). V lost 8 bases and J 0 bases, leaving 17 bases between the germline ends. The CDR3 sequence is 16 residues long. Germline assignment: CDR1 LNHDA and CDR2 SQIVND (reference sequence). Looking up the rest from reference TRBV19 and TRBJ2-1 gives the full variable domain: DGGITQSPKYLFRKEGQNVTLSCEQNLNHDAMYWYRQDPGQGLRLIYYSQIVNDFQKGDIAEGYSVSREKKESFPLTVTSAQKNPTAFYLCASSDLAGSSYNEQFFGPGTRLTVL.